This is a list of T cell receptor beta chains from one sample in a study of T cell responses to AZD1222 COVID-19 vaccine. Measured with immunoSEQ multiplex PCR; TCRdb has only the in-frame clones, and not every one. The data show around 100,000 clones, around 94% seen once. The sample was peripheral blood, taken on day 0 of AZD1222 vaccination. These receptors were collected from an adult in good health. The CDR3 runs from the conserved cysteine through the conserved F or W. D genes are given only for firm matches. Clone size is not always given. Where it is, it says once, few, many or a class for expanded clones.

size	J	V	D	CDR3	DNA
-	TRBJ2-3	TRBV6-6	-	CASSYYGPTWADTQYF	TGTGCCAGCAGTTACTACGGGCCGACGTGGGCAGATACGCAGTATTTT
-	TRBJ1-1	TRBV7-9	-	CASSLFLGTEAFF	TGTGCCAGCAGCTTATTCTTAGGCACTGAAGCTTTCTTT
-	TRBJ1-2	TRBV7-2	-	CASSPGQALYGYTF	TGTGCCAGCAGCCCCGGCCAAGCACTTTATGGCTACACCTTC
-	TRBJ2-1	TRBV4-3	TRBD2	CASSQDLAGILEQFF	TGCGCCAGCAGCCAAGATCTAGCGGGGATCCTCGAGCAGTTCTTC
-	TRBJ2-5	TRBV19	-	CASSPWGGGLETQYF	TGTGCCAGTAGTCCGTGGGGAGGGGGTCTTGAGACCCAGTACTTC
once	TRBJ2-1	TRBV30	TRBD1	CAWSPNGQGRAIEQFF	TGTGCCTGGAGCCCCAATGGACAGGGCCGGGCTATTGAGCAGTTCTTC
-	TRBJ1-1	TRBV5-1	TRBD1	CASSFGTGTEAFF	TGCGCCAGCAGCTTTGGGACAGGGACTGAAGCTTTCTTT
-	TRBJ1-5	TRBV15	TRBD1	CATSRERLLTGGSQPQHF	TGTGCCACCAGCAGAGAGCGGCTACTAACAGGGGGGAGTCAGCCCCAGCATTTT
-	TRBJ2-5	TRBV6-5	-	CATTLHGYQETQYF	TGTGCCACTACGCTACACGGCTATCAAGAGACCCAGTACTTC
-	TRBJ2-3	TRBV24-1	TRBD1	CATREQGADTDTQYF	TGTGCCACCAGAGAACAGGGGGCTGACACAGATACGCAGTATTTT
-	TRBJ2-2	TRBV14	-	CASSTRIGHTGELFF	TGTGCCAGCAGCACCCGGATAGGACACACCGGGGAGCTGTTTTTT
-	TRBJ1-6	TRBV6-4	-	CASSDSLIRNSPLHF	TGTGCCAGCAGTGACTCGTTGATTCGTAATTCACCCCTCCACTTT
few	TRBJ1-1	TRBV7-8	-	CASSLVGAEVF	TGTGCCAGCAGCTTAGTAGGGGCCGAGGTCTTT
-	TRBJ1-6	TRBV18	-	CASSPPPGSNSPLHF	TGTGCCAGCTCACCACCCCCAGGGAGTAATTCACCCCTCCACTTT
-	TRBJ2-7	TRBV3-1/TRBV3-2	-	CASSQVDSNEQYF	TGTGCCAGCAGCCAAGTCGACAGCAACGAGCAGTACTTC
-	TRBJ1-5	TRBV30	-	CACPAGGNQPQHF	TGTGCCTGTCCAGCGGGGGGCAATCAGCCCCAGCATTTT
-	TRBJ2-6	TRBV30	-	CAWTTEGSATGANVLTF	TGTGCCTGGACCACCGAAGGTTCCGCCACTGGGGCCAACGTCCTGACTTTC
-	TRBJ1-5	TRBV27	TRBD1	CASSKGTGERPQHF	TGTGCCAGCAGTAAAGGGACAGGGGAAAGGCCCCAGCATTTT
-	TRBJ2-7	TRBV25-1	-	CASSVLSLGGILGEQYF	TGTGCCAGCAGTGTTTTATCCTTGGGCGGGATCTTGGGCGAGCAGTACTTC
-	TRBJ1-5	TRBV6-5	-	CASLPYLESNQPQHF	TGTGCCAGCCTACCATACCTAGAGAGCAATCAGCCCCAGCATTTT
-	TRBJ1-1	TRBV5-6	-	CASITVGLNTEAFF	TGTGCCAGCATCACTGTCGGGCTGAACACTGAAGCTTTCTTT
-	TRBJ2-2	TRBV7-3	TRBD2	CASSLGLAGNTGELFF	TGTGCCAGCAGCTTGGGACTAGCGGGGAACACCGGGGAGCTGTTTTTT
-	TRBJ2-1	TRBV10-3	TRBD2	CATGRLSGSFDNEQFF	TGTGCCACCGGACGTCTTAGCGGGAGTTTTGACAATGAGCAGTTCTTC
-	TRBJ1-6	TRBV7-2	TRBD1	CASSHRGINSPLHF	TGTGCCAGCAGCCACAGGGGGATCAATTCACCCCTCCACTTT
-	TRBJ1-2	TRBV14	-	CASSPLNSGVYGYTF	TGTGCCAGCAGCCCCCTTAACTCGGGCGTCTATGGCTACACCTTC
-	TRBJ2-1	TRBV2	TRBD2	CASSENLAGSYNEQFF	TGTGCCAGCAGTGAAAATCTAGCGGGATCCTACAATGAGCAGTTCTTC
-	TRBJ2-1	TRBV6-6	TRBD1	CASTSLVGQGSYEQFF	TGTGCCAGCACCTCCCTAGTCGGACAGGGGTCGTATGAGCAGTTCTTC